The source of this T cell receptor beta chain is a study of cytomegalovirus exposure and HLA in healthy donors. Study information: Earlier findings included nearly 120 million unique TCR beta sequences obtained from about 179 million T cells. Findings and limits, study-wide: Despite most TCR sequences being rare, some public TCRs occurred in many donors. A later analysis showed HLA-associated TCR beta chains outstripping equally common others in clonal expansion.

This CDR3 has 13 amino acids. The V end lost 6 bases, the J end lost 1 base, and 7 bases lay between the germline ends. Germline CDR1 and CDR2: MNHEY and SVGAGI. This PCR relied on a set of 60 Vbeta primers and 13 Jbeta primers. Data came from immunoSEQ multiplex PCR; TCRdb stores just in-frame clones and leaves some out. The table has about 120,000 clones, approximately 80% seen once; the top ten hold around 1.4%. On this clone: Antigen: not known.

This clonotype originated in a woman aged 18-29 years in good health and CMV-seronegative. The chain combines TRBV6-5 with TRBJ2-1; D call uncertain. Sequencing was carried out using PBMCs. CDR3 in amino acids: CASSPYSYNEQFF. In DNA, the CDR3 is TGTGCCAGCAGCCCTTATTCCTACAATGAGCAGTTCTTC.